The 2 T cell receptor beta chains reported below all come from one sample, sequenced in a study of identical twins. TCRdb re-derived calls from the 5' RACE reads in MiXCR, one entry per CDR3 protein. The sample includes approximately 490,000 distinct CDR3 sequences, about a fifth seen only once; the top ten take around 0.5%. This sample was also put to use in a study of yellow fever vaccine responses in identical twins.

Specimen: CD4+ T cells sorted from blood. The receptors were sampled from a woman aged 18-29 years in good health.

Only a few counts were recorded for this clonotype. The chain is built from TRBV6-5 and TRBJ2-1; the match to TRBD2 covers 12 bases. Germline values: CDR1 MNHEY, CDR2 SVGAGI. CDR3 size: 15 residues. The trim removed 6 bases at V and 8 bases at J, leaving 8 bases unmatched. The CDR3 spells CASRFTSGRTDEQFF. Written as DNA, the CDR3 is TGTGCCAGCAGATTCACTAGCGGGAGGACTGATGAGCAGTTCTTC.

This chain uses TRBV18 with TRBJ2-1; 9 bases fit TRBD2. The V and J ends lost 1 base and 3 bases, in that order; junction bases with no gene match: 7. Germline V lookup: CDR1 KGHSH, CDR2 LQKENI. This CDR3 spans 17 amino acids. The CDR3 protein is CASSPLGYSGSYNEQFF. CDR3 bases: TGTGCCAGCTCACCACTGGGCTATAGCGGGAGCTACAATGAGCAGTTCTTC.